Below, one T cell receptor beta chain is given with its context. TCRdb's table, derived via immunoSEQ multiplex PCR, lists solely in-frame clones and lacks some. The repertoire holds more than 200,000 clones, approximately 82% seen once, with under 3% in the top ten. Trimming at V came to 7 bases and at J to 5 bases, leaving 8 bases not matched to a gene. CDR1 and CDR2 from the germline V gene are MNHEY and SVGAGI. The CDR3 has 14 amino acids. The source of the sample is a study of blood T cell repertoires in COVID-19. Source material: peripheral blood. The chain links TRBV6-5 to TRBJ1-5; 7 bases are a match to TRBD1. The clonotype was recovered from a woman aged 70-85 years with active or convalescent COVID-19. DNA of the CDR3: TGTGCCAGCATGATTGCAGGGGGTTATCAGCCCCAGCATTTT. The encoded protein is CASMIAGGYQPQHF.